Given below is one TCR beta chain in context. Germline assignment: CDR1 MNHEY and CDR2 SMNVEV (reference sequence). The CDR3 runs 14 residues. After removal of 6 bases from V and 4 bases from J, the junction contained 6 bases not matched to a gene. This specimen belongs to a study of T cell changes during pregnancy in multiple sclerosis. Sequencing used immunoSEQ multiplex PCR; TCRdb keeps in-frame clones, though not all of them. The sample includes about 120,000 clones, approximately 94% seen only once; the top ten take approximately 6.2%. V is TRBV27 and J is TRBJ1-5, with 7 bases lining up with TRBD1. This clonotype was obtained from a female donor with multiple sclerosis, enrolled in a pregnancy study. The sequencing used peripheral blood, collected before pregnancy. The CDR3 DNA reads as TGTGCCAGCAGCTCGGACAGGCTGAATCAGCCCCAGCATTTT. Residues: CASSSDRLNQPQHF.